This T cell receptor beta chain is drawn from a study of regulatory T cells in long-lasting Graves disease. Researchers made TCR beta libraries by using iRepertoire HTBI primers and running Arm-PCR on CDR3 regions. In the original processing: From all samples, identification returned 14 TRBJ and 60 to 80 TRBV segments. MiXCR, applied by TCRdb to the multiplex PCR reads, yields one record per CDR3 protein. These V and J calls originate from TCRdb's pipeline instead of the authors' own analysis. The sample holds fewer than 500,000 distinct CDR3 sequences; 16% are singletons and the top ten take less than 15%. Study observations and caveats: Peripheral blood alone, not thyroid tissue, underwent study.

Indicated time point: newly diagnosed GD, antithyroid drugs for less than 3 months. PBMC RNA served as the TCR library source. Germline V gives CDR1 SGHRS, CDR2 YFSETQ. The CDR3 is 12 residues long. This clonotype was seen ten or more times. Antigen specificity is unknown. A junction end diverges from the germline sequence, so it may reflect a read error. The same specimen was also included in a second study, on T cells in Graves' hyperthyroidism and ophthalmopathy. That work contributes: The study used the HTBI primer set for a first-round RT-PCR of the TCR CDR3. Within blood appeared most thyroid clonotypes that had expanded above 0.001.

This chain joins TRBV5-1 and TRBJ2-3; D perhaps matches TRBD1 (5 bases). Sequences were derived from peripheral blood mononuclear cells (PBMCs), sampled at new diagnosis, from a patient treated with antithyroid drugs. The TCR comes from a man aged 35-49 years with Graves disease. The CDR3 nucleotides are TGCGCCAGCAGCTTCCAGACAGAGACGCAGTATTTT. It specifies CASSFQTETQYF.